The subject of this entry is one TCR beta chain. Its antigen remains undetermined. The sample holds no much larger clone one base away, and base qualities are not on file. These data belong to a study of patients and donors after allogeneic stem cell transplantation (dated by TCRdb to 2020 to 2022). The library relied on RT-PCR. The run used a NextSeq 550. Clones were called with MiXCR by TCRdb after fastp trimmed the public reads at Q25, and only in-frame beta chains were retained. Rows merge per CDR3 protein into single entries with the most common DNA and genes. The sample profile shows about a million distinct CDR3 sequences; more than 15% of them were found once. In total, the top ten clones hold roughly 6% of the sample. The specimen was blood, either unsorted or a sorted T cell fraction (not recorded which). The origin of this receptor is a human donor who was either an allogeneic HSCT recipient or a stem cell or donor lymphocyte infusion donor (not recorded which). It is not recorded whose cells these are; they may come from a transplant donor.

The nucleotide sequence reads TGTGCCTGGAGGCCGGGAGTCTCACAAGAGACCCAGTACTTC. This gives the protein CAWRPGVSQETQYF. The rearranged chain carries TRBV30 and TRBJ2-5, with a weak D call of TRBD2 (6 bases match). Trimming at the junction amounts to 3 bases on V and 2 bases on J, and the germline ends lie 13 bases apart. Reading from cysteine to phenylalanine, the CDR3 counts 14 amino acids. The kept DNA is CDR3 alone, 42 bases in frame from the first base. According to the germline V gene (reference sequence), CDR1 reads GTSNPN and CDR2 reads SVGIG. Outside the CDR3, residues come from the reference TRBV30 and TRBJ2-5 proteins, so the full variable domain is: SQTIHQWPATLVQPVGSPLSLECTVEGTSNPNLYWYRQAAGRGLQLLFYSVGIGQISSEVPQNLSASRPQDRQFILSSKKLLLSDSGFYLCAWRPGVSQETQYFGPGTRLLVL.